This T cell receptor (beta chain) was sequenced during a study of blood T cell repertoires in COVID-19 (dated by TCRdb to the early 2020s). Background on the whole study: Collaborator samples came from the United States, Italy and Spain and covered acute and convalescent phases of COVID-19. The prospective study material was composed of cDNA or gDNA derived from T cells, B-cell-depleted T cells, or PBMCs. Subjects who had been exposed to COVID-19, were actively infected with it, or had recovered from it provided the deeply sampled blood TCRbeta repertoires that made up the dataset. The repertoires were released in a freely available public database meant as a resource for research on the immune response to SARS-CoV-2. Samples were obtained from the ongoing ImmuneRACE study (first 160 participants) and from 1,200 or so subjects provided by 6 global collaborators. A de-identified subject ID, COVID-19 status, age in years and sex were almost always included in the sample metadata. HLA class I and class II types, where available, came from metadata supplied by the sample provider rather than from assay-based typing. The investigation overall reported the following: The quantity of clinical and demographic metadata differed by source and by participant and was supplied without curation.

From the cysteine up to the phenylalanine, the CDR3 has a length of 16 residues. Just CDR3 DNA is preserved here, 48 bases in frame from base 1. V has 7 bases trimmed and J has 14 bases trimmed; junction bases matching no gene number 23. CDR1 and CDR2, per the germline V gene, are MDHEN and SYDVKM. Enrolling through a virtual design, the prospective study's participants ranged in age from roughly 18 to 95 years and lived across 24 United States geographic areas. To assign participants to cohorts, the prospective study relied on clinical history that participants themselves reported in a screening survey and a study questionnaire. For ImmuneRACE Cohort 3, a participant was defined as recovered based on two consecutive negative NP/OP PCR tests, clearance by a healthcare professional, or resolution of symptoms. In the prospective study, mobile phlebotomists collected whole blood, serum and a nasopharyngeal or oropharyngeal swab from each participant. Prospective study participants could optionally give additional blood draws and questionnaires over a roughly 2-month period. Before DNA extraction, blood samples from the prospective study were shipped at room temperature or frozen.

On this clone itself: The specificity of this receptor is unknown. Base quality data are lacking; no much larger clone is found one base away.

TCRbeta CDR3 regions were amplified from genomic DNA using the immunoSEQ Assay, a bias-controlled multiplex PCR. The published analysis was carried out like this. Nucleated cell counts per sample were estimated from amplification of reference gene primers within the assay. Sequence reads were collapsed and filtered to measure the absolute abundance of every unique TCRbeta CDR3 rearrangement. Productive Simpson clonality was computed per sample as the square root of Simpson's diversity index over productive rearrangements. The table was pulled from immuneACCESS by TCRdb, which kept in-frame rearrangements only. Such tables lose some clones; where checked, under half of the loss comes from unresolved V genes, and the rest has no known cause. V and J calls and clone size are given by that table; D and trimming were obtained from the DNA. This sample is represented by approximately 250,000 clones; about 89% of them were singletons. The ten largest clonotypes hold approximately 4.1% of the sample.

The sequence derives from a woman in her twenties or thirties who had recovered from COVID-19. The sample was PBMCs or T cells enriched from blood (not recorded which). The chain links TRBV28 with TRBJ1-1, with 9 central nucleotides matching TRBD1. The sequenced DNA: TGTGCCAGCACTGGTGGCCACAACGAGGGGACAGGGAAGCTATTCTTT. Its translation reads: CASTGGHNEGTGKLFF.